A single sample is the source of the 27 T cell receptor beta chains below, sequenced in a study of cytomegalovirus exposure and HLA in healthy donors. Both 60 Vbeta primers and 13 Jbeta primers went into the PCR. Sequencing was performed with immunoSEQ multiplex PCR; in TCRdb, only in-frame clones are kept and a portion is missing. Its listing shows around 200,000 clones. Sequencing was done on a sample of PBMCs. All receptors come from a woman aged 25 to 45 in good health and CMV-seropositive.

The V gene is TRBV7-2, the J gene TRBJ2-1; TRBD2 aligns across 9 bases. From germline, CDR1 is SGHTA and CDR2 FQGNSA. The CDR3 length is 14 residues. V lost 5 bases, J lost 4 bases, and 3 bases stayed unmatched. CDR3 sequence: CASSISGSYNEQFF. DNA of the CDR3: TGTGCCAGCAGCATTAGCGGGAGTTACAATGAGCAGTTCTTC.

V usage is TRBV10-3 and J usage is TRBJ2-1; 8 bases fit TRBD2. Germline values: CDR1 ENHRY, CDR2 SYGVKD. The CDR3 has 15 amino acids. V trimming: 6 bases; J trimming: 5 bases; junction bases outside the gene matches: 9. For the CDR3, the DNA is TGTGCCATCAGCGACCCTCGGGGGGGAAACAATGAGCAGTTCTTC. This gives the protein CAISDPRGGNNEQFF.

The rearrangement uses TRBV30 and TRBJ2-2, with D hard to call. The V gene's germline CDR1 is GTSNPN and CDR2 SVGIG (reference sequence). The CDR3 contains 11 residues. V was clipped by 0 bases and J by 7 bases, with 3 bases between them. The CDR3 region has the DNA TGTGCCTGGAGTGTCTTCGGGGAGCTGTTTTTT. It codes for CAWSVFGELFF.

This chain joins TRBV7-7 and TRBJ2-2; D is possibly TRBD2 (5 bases). This CDR3 is 16 amino acids long. Germline values: CDR1 SSHAT, CDR2 FNYEAQ (reference sequence). The V and J ends lost 5 bases and 4 bases respectively, with 17 bases between them. CDR3 amino acids: CASSPTEGLGTGELFF. Written as DNA, the CDR3 is TGTGCCAGCAGCCCCACCGAGGGTCTGGGCACCGGGGAGCTGTTTTTT. Combining the CDR3 with reference TRBV7-7 and TRBJ2-2 gives the whole variable domain GAGVSQSPRYKVTKRGQDVTLRCDPISSHATLYWYQQALGQGPEFLTYFNYEAQPDKSGLPSDRFSAERPEGSISTLTIQRTEQRDSAMYRCASSPTEGLGTGELFFGEGSRLTVL.

V gene TRBV7-6 combines with J gene TRBJ2-7, with D tentatively TRBD2 (5 bases). The CDR3 length is 13 residues. CDR1 is SGHVS, CDR2 FNYEAQ, per germline. V dropped 5 bases and J dropped 1 base, with 9 bases sitting between them. The CDR3 DNA reads TGTGCCAGCAGCCCCCGAGGGTCCTACGAGCAGTACTTC. Translating it yields CASSPRGSYEQYF.

This rearrangement joins TRBV6-1 to TRBJ1-1; tentatively, D is TRBD1 (6 bases). Germline V CDR1 and CDR2: MNHNS, SASEGT. The CDR3 is 12 residues long. Trimming shortened V by 0 bases and J by 12 bases, and 11 bases separated the two germline ends. CDR3 DNA sequence: TGTGCCAGCAGTGAAGCGAGGGGGGGCTCTTTCTTT. Amino acid sequence: CASSEARGGSFF.

The rearrangement uses TRBV6-1 and TRBJ1-2; D is undetermined. Between the trimmed V and J ends, which lost 4 bases and 6 bases, there was a span of 12 bases. This CDR3 contains 13 residues. Germline V gene lookup returns CDR1 MNHNS and CDR2 SASEGT. This CDR3 is CASSVRETDGYTF. Written as DNA, the CDR3 is TGTGCCAGCAGTGTTCGGGAGACGGATGGCTACACCTTC.

The chain combines TRBV21-1 with TRBJ1-5; TRBD1, the D gene given by the table, was not confirmed from the DNA. TRBV21-1 has pseudogene status. The CDR3 runs 16 residues. This chain's CDR3 is CASSKLGQGASQPQHF. The CDR3 nucleotides read TGTGCCAGCAGCAAACTAGGGCAGGGGGCAAGTCAGCCCCAGCATTTT.

This rearrangement joins TRBV6-1 to TRBJ2-7, with D tentatively TRBD1 (7 bases). This CDR3 region has 14 residues. CDR1 MNHNS and CDR2 SASEGT come from the germline V gene. Trimming took off 6 bases at V and 2 bases at J, with 14 bases between the two ends. In DNA, the CDR3 is TGTGCCAGCAGGGACCAGGGGGGCCCCTACGAGCAGTACTTC. Translated: CASRDQGGPYEQYF.

DNA for the CDR3: TGTGCCATCAGGACAGGTGAGAATCAGCCCCAGCATTTT. This gives the protein CAIRTGENQPQHF. This chain uses TRBV10-3 with TRBJ1-5; perhaps TRBD1 as D (6 bases). The V gene lost 6 bases and the J gene lost 4 bases, with 10 bases spanning the gap. The germline gives CDR1 ENHRY, CDR2 SYGVKD. CDR3 length equals 13 residues.

CDR3 loop: CASSQEAGTPPYEQYF. For the CDR3, the DNA is TGCGCCAGCAGCCAAGAGGCGGGGACCCCACCCTACGAGCAGTACTTC. V and J are TRBV4-3 and TRBJ2-7; a weak D match, TRBD2 (6 bases). The CDR3 consists of 16 residues. Germline V gene data show CDR1 as LGHNA and CDR2 as YSLEER. The V and J ends lost 0 bases and 2 bases respectively, with 14 bases between them.

V gene TRBV11-2 combines with J gene TRBJ2-5, with TRBD2 identical over 9 bases. V lost 0 bases, J lost 5 bases, and 7 bases stayed unmatched. CDR1 and CDR2 (germline): SGHAT, FQNNGV. The CDR3 is 16 amino acids. The CDR3 spells CASSLDPGLARETQYF. The CDR3 DNA sequence: TGTGCCAGCAGCTTAGATCCCGGACTAGCGAGGGAGACCCAGTACTTC.

The J gene is TRBJ2-3, the V gene TRBV6-1, with unresolved D. CDR1 MNHNS and CDR2 SASEGT come from the germline V gene. The CDR3 length is 14 residues. V dropped 1 base and J dropped 0 bases, with 5 bases sitting between them. The CDR3 reads CASSEVPSTDTQYF. For the CDR3, the DNA is TGTGCCAGCAGTGAAGTCCCTAGCACAGATACGCAGTATTTT.

The chain couples TRBV28 to TRBJ1-2, with TRBD1 matching over 9 bases. V trimming: 6 bases; J trimming: 13 bases; junction bases outside the gene matches: 12. The germline CDR1 and CDR2 sequences are MDHEN and SYDVKM. This CDR3 comprises 13 residues. CDR3 bases: TGTGCCAGCAGCCGAGCATCGGGACAGGGCGTCACCTTC. It yields the protein CASSRASGQGVTF.

The V gene is TRBV5-6, the J gene TRBJ2-3; TRBD2 matches 7 bases. The germline V gene has CDR1 SGHDT and CDR2 YYEEEE. Trimming removed 1 base from V and 0 bases from J; junction bases left unmatched: 2. This CDR3 contains 15 residues. The CDR3 here is CASSLLRGSTDTQYF. The CDR3 nucleotides read TGTGCCAGCAGCTTGTTGCGGGGGAGCACAGATACGCAGTATTTT.

This chain uses TRBV7-9 with TRBJ1-1; 10 positions match TRBD1. CDR1 and CDR2 from the germline V gene are SEHNR and FQNEAQ (reference sequence). V gave up 5 bases and J gave up 0 bases; unmatched junction bases: 9. CDR3 length: 17 residues. The DNA of the CDR3 is TGTGCCAGCAGCCCTGGGGGACAGGGGCCGATGAACACTGAAGCTTTCTTT. The encoded protein is CASSPGGQGPMNTEAFF. Variable domain in full (rest from reference TRBV7-9 and TRBJ1-1): DTGVSQNPRHKITKRGQNVTFRCDPISEHNRLYWYRQTLGQGPEFLTYFQNEAQLEKSRLLSDRFSAERPKGSFSTLEIQRTEQGDSAMYLCASSPGGQGPMNTEAFFGQGTRLTVV.

This chain joins TRBV5-5 and TRBJ1-6; D is undetermined. With 1 base removed from V and 9 bases from J, the gap between germline ends came to 11 bases. The germline V gene has CDR1 SGHKS and CDR2 YYEKEE (reference sequence). CDR3 size: 14 residues. CDR3 protein: CASSLWPLVSPLHF. Here the CDR3 DNA reads TGTGCCAGCAGCTTGTGGCCCCTAGTTTCACCCCTCCACTTT.

J is TRBJ2-5 and V is TRBV5-1, with 8 bases that match TRBD1. V lost 4 bases to trimming and J lost 5 bases; unmatched junction nucleotides: 13. Per the germline V gene, CDR1 is SGHRS and CDR2 is YFSETQ. This CDR3 has 16 residues. As DNA, the CDR3 is TGCGCCAGCAGCATGGCTCCAGGGGGCGCAGGGGAGACCCAGTACTTC. It specifies CASSMAPGGAGETQYF.

The V call is TRBV28, the J call TRBJ1-5; no definite D call. Per germline, CDR1 MDHEN and CDR2 SYDVKM. Trimming removed 4 bases at V and 4 bases at J, with 8 bases between. There are 13 residues in the CDR3. In nucleotides, the CDR3 is TGTGCCAGCAGTTGGGCAGCTAATCAGCCCCAGCATTTT. As protein: CASSWAANQPQHF.

V gene TRBV13 combines with J gene TRBJ2-3; TRBD2 matches at 10 bases. The CDR3 consists of 15 residues. V was clipped by 2 bases and J by 4 bases; unmatched bases: 3. Germline assignment: CDR1 PRHDT and CDR2 FYEKMQ (reference sequence). The CDR3, as DNA: TGTGCCAGCAGCTTACAAGCGGGGGGGCCAGATACGCAGTATTTT. Protein: CASSLQAGGPDTQYF.

CDR3 sequence: CASSQLGGGNTGELFF. CDR3 in DNA: TGCGCCAGCAGCCAACTAGGAGGCGGGAACACCGGGGAGCTGTTTTTT. The rearrangement joins TRBV4-1 to TRBJ2-2; a weak D match, TRBD2 (5 bases). Germline V gene data show CDR1 as MGHRA and CDR2 as YSYEKL. V lost 2 bases and J 1 base, leaving 11 bases between the germline ends. The CDR3 runs 16 residues.

The V gene is TRBV7-2, the J gene TRBJ2-1; TRBD2 aligns across 8 bases. Germline CDR1 SGHTA, CDR2 FQGNSA. J lost 3 bases, V lost 2 bases, and 9 bases had no gene match. The CDR3 consists of 17 residues. CDR3 sequence (DNA): TGTGCCAGCAGCTTACCGGTGGCGGGGGGCCTCTACAATGAGCAGTTCTTC. The encoded protein is CASSLPVAGGLYNEQFF.

The chain is built from TRBV29-1 and TRBJ2-1; no reliable D call. The CDR3 has 14 amino acids. Germline CDR1 SQVTM, CDR2 ANQGSEA. V was clipped by 2 bases and J by 7 bases, with 15 bases between them. CDR3 amino acids: CSVERRLTLNEQFF. CDR3 nucleotides: TGCAGCGTTGAAAGGAGACTCACCTTAAATGAGCAGTTCTTC.

The rearrangement links TRBV9 to TRBJ2-2; D possibly corresponds to TRBD1 (6 bases). V was shortened by 6 bases and J by 3 bases, with 6 bases between the two germline ends. CDR1 is SGDLS, CDR2 YYNGEE, per germline. CDR3 length: 12 amino acids. Here the CDR3 reads CASNRDTGELFF. Written as DNA, the CDR3 is TGTGCCAGCAACAGGGACACCGGGGAGCTGTTTTTT.

The chain uses TRBV28 and TRBJ2-6, with D possibly matching TRBD1 (5 bases). Trimming took 6 bases from V and 0 from J, leaving 12 bases between them. CDR1 MDHEN and CDR2 SYDVKM come from the germline V gene. The CDR3 totals 16 residues. The chain's CDR3 is CASRKGDTSGANVLTF. CDR3 DNA: TGTGCCAGCAGAAAAGGGGATACCTCTGGGGCCAACGTCCTGACTTTC.

The chain links TRBV19 to TRBJ1-1; 8 bases align to TRBD1. Germline V gives CDR1 LNHDA, CDR2 SQIVND (reference sequence). The V gene end was trimmed by 3 bases and the J gene end by 6 bases; junction bases not matched to a gene: 24. CDR3 length: 20 residues. DNA of the CDR3: TGTGCCAGTAGTATGGCCCCCAGCCAGGGGGCGAGAAGCAAGAGGGCTGAAGCTTTCTTT. It is translated as CASSMAPSQGARSKRAEAFF.

The chain carries TRBV6-1 and TRBJ2-7; TRBD2 is a possible D gene (6 bases). Germline CDR1 and CDR2: MNHNS and SASEGT. Trimming stripped 1 base from V and 5 bases from J, with 15 bases between. The CDR3 length is 15 residues. Written as DNA, the CDR3 is TGTGCCAGCAGTGAAGTGGGACTCCCAACCCACGAGCAGTACTTC. Its translation is CASSEVGLPTHEQYF.